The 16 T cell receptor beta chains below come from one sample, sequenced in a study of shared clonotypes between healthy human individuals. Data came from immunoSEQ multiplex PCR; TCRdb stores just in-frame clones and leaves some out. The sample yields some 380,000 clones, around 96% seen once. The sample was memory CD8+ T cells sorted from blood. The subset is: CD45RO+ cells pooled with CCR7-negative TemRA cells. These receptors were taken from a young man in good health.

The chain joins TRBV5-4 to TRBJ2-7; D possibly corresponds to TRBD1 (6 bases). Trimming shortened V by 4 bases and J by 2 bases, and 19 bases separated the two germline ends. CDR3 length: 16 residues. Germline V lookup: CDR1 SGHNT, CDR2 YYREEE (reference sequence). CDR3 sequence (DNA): TGTGCCAGCAGCCGCGAGGGACAAACGGTAACCTACGAGCAGTACTTC. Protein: CASSREGQTVTYEQYF.

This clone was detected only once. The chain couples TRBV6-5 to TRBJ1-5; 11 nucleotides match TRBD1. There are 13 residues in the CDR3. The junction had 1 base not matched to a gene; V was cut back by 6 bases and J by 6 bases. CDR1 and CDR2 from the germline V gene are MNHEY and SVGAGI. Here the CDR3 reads CASRGTGGQPQHF. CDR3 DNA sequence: TGTGCCAGCAGGGGGACAGGGGGTCAGCCCCAGCATTTT.

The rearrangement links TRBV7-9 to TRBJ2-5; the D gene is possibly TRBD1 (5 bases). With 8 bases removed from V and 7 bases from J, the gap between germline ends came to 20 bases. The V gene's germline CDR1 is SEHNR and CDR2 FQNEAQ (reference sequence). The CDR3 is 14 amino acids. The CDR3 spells CASEFGHSTGTQYF. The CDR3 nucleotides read TGTGCCAGCGAGTTTGGACACTCGACGGGGACCCAGTACTTC. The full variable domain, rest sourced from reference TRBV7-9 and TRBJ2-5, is DTGVSQNPRHKITKRGQNVTFRCDPISEHNRLYWYRQTLGQGPEFLTYFQNEAQLEKSRLLSDRFSAERPKGSFSTLEIQRTEQGDSAMYLCASEFGHSTGTQYFGPGTRLLVL.

The CDR3 loop reads CASSIGGGYGYTF. In DNA, the CDR3 is TGTGCCAGTAGTATAGGAGGGGGCTATGGCTACACCTTC. The rearrangement links TRBV19 to TRBJ1-2; TRBD1 is a possible D gene (6 bases). CDR3 length equals 13 residues. Trimming cost V 1 base and J 4 bases, with 7 bases left between them. Germline assignment: CDR1 LNHDA and CDR2 SQIVND (reference sequence).

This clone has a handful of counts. The CDR3 DNA sequence: TGTGCCAGCAGTTTATATGGCGAGGGGACTGGAAACACCATATATTTT. This translates into CASSLYGEGTGNTIYF. The chain employs TRBV27 and TRBJ1-3, with D tentatively TRBD1 (5 bases). This CDR3 contains 16 residues. V dropped 1 base and J dropped 2 bases, with 12 bases sitting between them. Germline loops: CDR1 MNHEY, CDR2 SMNVEV (reference sequence).

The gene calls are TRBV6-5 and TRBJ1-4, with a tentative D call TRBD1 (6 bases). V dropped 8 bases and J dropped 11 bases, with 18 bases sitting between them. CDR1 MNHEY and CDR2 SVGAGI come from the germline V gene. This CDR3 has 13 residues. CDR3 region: CASGRGAGEKLFF. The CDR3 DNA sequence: TGTGCCAGCGGGCGGGGGGCAGGGGAGAAACTGTTTTTT.

The CDR3 region has the DNA TGTGCCAGCAGCTTAGGGTGGACATTCCCCCAGTTCTTC. Translation: CASSLGWTFPQFF. This chain joins TRBV11-3 and TRBJ2-1, with D possibly matching TRBD1 (5 bases). Trimming removed 1 base at V and 13 bases at J, with 14 bases between. The germline V gene encodes CDR1 SGHNT and CDR2 YENEEA. This CDR3 contains 13 residues.

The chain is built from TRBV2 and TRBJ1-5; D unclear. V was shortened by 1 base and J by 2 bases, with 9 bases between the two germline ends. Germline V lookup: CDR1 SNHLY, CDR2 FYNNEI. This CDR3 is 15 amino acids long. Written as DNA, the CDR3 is TGTGCCAGCAGTGAAGGGGGTGGGGGCAATCAGCCCCAGCATTTT. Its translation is CASSEGGGGNQPQHF.

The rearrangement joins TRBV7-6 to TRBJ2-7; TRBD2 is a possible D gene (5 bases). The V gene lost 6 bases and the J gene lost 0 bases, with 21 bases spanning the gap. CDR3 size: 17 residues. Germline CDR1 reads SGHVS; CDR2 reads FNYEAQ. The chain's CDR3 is CASSPGSTADSSYEQYF. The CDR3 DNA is TGTGCCAGCAGTCCTGGTTCAACAGCGGATAGCTCCTACGAGCAGTACTTC.

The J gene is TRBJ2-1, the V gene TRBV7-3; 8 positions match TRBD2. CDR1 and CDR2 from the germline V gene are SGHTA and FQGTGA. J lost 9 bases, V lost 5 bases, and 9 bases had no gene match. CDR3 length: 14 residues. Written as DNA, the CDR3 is TGTGCCAGCAGCCCTGGAGGCGGGAGGAGTGAGCAGTTCTTC. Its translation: CASSPGGGRSEQFF.

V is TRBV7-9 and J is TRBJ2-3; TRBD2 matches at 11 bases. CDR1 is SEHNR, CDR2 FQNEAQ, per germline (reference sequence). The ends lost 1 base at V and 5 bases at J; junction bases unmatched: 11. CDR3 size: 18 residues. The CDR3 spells CASSLGVLAGATLDTQYF. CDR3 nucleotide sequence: TGTGCCAGCAGCTTAGGGGTACTAGCGGGAGCTACCTTAGATACGCAGTATTTT.

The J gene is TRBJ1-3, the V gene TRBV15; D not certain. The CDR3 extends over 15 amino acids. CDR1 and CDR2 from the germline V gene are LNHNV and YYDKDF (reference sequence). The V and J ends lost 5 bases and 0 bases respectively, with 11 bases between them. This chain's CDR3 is CATSERRGSGNTIYF. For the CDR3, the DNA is TGTGCCACCAGCGAGCGGCGGGGCTCTGGAAACACCATATATTTT.

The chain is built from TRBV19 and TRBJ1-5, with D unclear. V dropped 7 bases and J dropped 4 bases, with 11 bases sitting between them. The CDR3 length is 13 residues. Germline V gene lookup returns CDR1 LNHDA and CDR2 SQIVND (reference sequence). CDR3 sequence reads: CASMREGNQPQHF. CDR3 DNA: TGTGCCAGTATGAGGGAGGGTAATCAGCCCCAGCATTTT.

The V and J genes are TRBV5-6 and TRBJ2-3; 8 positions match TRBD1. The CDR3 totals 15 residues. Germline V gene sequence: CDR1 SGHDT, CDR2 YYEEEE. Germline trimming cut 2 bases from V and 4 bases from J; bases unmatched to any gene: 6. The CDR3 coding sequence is TGTGCCAGCAGCTTTACCGGACAGGGTCCAGATACGCAGTATTTT. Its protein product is CASSFTGQGPDTQYF.

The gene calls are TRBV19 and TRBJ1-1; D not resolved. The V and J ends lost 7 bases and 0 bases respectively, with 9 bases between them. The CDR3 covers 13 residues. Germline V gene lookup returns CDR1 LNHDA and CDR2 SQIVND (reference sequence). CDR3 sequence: CASKGVVNTEAFF. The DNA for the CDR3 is TGTGCCAGTAAGGGTGTGGTGAACACTGAAGCTTTCTTT.

The CDR3 sequence: CASSLVGGFSYNEQFF. The CDR3 DNA reads as TGTGCCAGCAGCTTAGTAGGGGGGTTCTCCTACAATGAGCAGTTCTTC. The chain joins TRBV7-2 to TRBJ2-1; possibly TRBD1 or TRBD2 for D (6 bases each). The CDR3 has 16 amino acids. V lost 1 base and J lost 0, with 10 bases in between. Per the germline V gene, CDR1 is SGHTA and CDR2 is FQGNSA.